This T cell receptor beta chain was retrieved from a study of identical twins. Notes on this clonotype: Antigen: not known. Since a much larger clone is just one base distant, this may be a read error.

Germline assignment: CDR1 MNHEY and CDR2 SVGAGI. This CDR3 contains 15 residues. Template switching (which added a universal primer site) was used, and cDNA carried unique molecular identifiers. TCRdb fed the 5' RACE reads into MiXCR, producing one record per CDR3 protein. The sample lists 1,800,000 or so distinct CDR3 sequences, roughly a third occurring once. Findings of the study overall: Abundant cord blood beta clonotypes carried fewer insertions; memory repertoires showed none. Models came in too low on out-of-frame TCR alpha sharing in monozygotic twins.

Material: cord blood. This rearrangement joins TRBV6-5 to TRBJ2-3, with 7 bases aligning to TRBD1. This clonotype was obtained from a newborn girl in good health. CDR3 sequence reads: CASSLAGGYTDTRYF. The CDR3 nucleotides read TGTGCCAGCAGTTTGGCAGGGGGATACACAGATACGCGGTATTTT.